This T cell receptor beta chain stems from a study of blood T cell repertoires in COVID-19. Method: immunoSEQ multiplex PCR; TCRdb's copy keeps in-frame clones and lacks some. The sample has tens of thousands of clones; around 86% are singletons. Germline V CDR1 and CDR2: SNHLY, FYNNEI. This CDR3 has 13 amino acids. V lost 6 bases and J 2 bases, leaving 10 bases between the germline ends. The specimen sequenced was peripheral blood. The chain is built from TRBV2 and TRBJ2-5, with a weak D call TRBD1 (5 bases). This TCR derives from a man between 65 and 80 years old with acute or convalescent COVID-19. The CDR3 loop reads CASRMDTQETQYF. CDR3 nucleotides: TGTGCCAGCAGGATGGACACACAAGAGACCCAGTACTTC.